This T cell receptor beta chain stems from a study of cytomegalovirus exposure and HLA in healthy donors. Study outcomes and limitations: CMV serostatus was the only recorded immune exposure for donors. Sequencing likely caused a cluster of highly shared sequence variants. In an earlier analysis, about 87% or about 30%: the productive usage of most TCR beta V segments.

Primers: 60 Vbeta forward and 13 Jbeta reverse. Repertoires were generated with immunoSEQ multiplex PCR, while TCRdb's copy carries only in-frame clones and drops some. The table has some 120,000 clones, around 80% seen once. Comment on this clone: Its antigen is as yet unknown.

The CDR3 is 20 residues long. V lost 6 bases to trimming and J lost 4 bases; unmatched junction nucleotides: 21. Germline lookup yields CDR1 MDHEN and CDR2 SYDVKM. This TCR came from a man aged 18 to 29 in good health and CMV-seronegative. This sequence joins TRBV28 and TRBJ1-6; 7 positions match TRBD1. The sequenced sample was PBMCs. CDR3 bases: TGTGCCAGCAGGCCAACCCCGGGACAGCACTTCTCAAATTATAATTCACCCCTCCACTTT. Residues: CASRPTPGQHFSNYNSPLHF.